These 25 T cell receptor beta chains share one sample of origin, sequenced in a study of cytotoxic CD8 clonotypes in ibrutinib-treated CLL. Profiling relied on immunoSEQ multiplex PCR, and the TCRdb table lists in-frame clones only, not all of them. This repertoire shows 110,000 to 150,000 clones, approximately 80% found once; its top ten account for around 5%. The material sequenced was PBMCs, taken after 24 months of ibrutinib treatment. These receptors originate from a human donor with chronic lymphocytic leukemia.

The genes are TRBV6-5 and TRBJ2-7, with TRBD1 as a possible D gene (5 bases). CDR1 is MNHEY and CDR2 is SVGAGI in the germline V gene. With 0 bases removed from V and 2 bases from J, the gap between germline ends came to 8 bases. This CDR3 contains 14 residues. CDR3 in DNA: TGTGCCAGCAGTTACTCGGGGCTAACCTACGAGCAGTACTTC. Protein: CASSYSGLTYEQYF.

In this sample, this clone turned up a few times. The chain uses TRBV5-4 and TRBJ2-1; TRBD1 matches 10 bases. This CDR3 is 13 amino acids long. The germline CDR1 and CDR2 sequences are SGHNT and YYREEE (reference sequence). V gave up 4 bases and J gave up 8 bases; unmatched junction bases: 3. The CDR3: CASSIGTGDEQFF. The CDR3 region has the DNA TGTGCCAGCAGCATCGGGACAGGGGATGAGCAGTTCTTC.

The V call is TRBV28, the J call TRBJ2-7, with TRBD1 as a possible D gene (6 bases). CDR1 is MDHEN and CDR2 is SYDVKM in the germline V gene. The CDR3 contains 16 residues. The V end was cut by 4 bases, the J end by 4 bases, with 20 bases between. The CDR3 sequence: CASSSPGQTHPYEQYF. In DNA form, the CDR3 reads TGTGCCAGCAGTTCCCCAGGACAGACCCACCCATACGAGCAGTACTTC.

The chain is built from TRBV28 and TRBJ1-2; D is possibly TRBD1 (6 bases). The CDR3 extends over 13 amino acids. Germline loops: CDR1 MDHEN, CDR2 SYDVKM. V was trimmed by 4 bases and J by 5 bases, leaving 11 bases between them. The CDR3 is CASSSGVGYGYTF. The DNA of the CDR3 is TGTGCCAGCAGTTCAGGGGTCGGGTATGGCTACACCTTC.

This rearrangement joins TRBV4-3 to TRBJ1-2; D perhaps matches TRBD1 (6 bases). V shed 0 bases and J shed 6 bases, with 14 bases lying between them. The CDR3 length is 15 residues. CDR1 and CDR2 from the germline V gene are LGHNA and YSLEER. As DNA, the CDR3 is TGCGCCAGCAGCCAAGATGGGGGGGGCTTCAATGGCTACACCTTC. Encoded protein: CASSQDGGGFNGYTF.

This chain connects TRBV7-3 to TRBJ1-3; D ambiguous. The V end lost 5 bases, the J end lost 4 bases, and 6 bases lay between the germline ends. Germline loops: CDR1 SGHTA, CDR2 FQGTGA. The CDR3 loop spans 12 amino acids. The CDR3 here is CASSLHGNTIYF. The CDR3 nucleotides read TGTGCCAGCAGCCTCCACGGAAACACCATATATTTT.

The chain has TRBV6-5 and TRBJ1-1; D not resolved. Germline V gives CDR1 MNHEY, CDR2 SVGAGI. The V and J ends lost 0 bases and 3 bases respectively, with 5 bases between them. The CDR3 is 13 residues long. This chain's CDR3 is CASSYSGYTEAFF. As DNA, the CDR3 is TGTGCCAGCAGTTACTCGGGGTACACTGAAGCTTTCTTT.

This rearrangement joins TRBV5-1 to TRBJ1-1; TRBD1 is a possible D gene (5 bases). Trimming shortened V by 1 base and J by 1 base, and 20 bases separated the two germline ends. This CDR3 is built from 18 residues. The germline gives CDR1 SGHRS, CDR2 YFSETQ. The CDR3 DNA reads TGCGCCAGCAGCTTGTTTGGGACGCAAGTTAGGTCGAACACTGAAGCTTTCTTT. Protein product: CASSLFGTQVRSNTEAFF.

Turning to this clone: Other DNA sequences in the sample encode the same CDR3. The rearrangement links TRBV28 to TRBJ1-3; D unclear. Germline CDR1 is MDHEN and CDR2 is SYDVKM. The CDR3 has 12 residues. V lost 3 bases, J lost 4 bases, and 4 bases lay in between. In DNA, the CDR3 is TGTGCCAGCAGTTTCGGGGGAAACACCATATATTTT. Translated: CASSFGGNTIYF.

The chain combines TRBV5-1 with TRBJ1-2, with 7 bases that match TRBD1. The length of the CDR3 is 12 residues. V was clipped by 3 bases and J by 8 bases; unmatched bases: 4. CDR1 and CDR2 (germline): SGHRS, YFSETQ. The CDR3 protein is CASSWDSFGYTF. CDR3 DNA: TGCGCCAGCAGCTGGGACAGTTTCGGCTACACCTTC.

CDR3 DNA: TGTGCCTGGAGCCAGGGACAGGGGTACAATCAGCCCCAGCATTTT. Translated: CAWSQGQGYNQPQHF. The chain employs TRBV30 and TRBJ1-5; TRBD1 matches 10 bases. Germline lookup yields CDR1 GTSNPN and CDR2 SVGIG (reference sequence). The length of the CDR3 is 15 residues. V trimming: 3 bases; J trimming: 3 bases; junction bases outside the gene matches: 5.

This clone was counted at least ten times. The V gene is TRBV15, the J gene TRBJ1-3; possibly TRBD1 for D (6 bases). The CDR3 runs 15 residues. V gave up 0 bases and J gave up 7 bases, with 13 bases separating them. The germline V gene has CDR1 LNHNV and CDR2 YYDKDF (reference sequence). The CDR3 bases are TGTGCCACCAGCAGAGATGCGGGGGCAGGGAACACCATATATTTT. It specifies CATSRDAGAGNTIYF.

CDR3 residues: CAISESSTDTQYF. The CDR3 DNA reads as TGTGCCATCAGTGAGTCCAGCACAGATACGCAGTATTTT. V is TRBV10-3 and J is TRBJ2-3; D gene ambiguous. Germline assignment: CDR1 ENHRY and CDR2 SYGVKD. The V gene lost 0 bases and the J gene lost 0 bases, with 1 base spanning the gap. The CDR3 is made up of 13 amino acids.

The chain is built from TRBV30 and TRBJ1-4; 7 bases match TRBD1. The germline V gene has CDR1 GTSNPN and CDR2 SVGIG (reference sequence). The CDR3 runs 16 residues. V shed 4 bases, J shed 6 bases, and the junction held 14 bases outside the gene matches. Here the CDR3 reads CAWTPGGLGVYEKLFF. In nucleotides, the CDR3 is TGTGCCTGGACCCCAGGGGGTTTGGGGGTATATGAAAAACTGTTTTTT.

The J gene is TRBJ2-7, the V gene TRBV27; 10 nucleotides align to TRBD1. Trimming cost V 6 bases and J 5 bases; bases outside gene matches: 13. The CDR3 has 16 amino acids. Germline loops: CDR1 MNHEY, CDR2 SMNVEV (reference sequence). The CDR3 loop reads CASSDGTGVGGNEQYF. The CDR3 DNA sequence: TGTGCCAGCAGCGACGGGACAGGGGTGGGGGGGAACGAGCAGTACTTC.

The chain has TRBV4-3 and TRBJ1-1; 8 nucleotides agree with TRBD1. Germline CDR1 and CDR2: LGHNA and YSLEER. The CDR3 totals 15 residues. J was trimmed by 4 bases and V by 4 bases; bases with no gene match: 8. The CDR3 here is CASSPSPTGATEAFF. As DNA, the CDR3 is TGCGCCAGCAGCCCCTCCCCGACAGGGGCCACTGAAGCTTTCTTT.

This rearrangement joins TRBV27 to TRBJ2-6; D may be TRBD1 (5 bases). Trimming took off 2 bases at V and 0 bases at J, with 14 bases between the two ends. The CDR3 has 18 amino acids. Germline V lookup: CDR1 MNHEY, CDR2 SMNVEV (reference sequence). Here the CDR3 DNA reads TGTGCCAGCAGTTTAGGGGCCCACCCAGGCTCTGGGGCCAACGTCCTGACTTTC. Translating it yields CASSLGAHPGSGANVLTF.

CDR3 sequence (DNA): TGTGCCAGCAGCTTAGGGTGGGACAGGGGTGGCGAGCAGTACTTC. Protein product: CASSLGWDRGGEQYF. This chain joins TRBV7-6 and TRBJ2-7; 10 bases line up with TRBD1. The CDR3 is made up of 15 amino acids. Germline V CDR1 and CDR2: SGHVS, FNYEAQ. Germline trimming cut 1 base from V and 6 bases from J; bases unmatched to any gene: 6.

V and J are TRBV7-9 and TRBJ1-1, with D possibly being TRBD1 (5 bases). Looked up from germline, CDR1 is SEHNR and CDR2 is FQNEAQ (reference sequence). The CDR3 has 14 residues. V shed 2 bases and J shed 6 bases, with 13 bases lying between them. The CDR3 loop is CASSLQGPGAEAFF. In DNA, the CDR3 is TGTGCCAGCAGCTTACAGGGACCCGGGGCTGAAGCTTTCTTT.

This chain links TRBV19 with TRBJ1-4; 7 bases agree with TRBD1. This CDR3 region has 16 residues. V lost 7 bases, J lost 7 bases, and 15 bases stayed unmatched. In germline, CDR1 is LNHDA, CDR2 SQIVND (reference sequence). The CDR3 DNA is TGTGCCAGTACCAACTTGGAGGGGGCCGGGGGTGAAAAACTGTTTTTT. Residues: CASTNLEGAGGEKLFF.

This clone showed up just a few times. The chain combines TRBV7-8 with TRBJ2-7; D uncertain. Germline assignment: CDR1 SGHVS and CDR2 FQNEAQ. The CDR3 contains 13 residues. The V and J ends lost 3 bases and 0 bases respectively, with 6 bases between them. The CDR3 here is CASSFASSYEQYF. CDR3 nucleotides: TGTGCCAGCAGCTTCGCAAGCTCCTACGAGCAGTACTTC.

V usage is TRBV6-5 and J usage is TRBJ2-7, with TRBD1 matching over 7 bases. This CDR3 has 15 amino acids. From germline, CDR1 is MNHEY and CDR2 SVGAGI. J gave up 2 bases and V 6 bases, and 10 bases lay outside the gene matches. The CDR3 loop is CASSPTGIGAYEQYF. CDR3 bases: TGTGCCAGCAGCCCGACAGGGATCGGGGCCTACGAGCAGTACTTC.

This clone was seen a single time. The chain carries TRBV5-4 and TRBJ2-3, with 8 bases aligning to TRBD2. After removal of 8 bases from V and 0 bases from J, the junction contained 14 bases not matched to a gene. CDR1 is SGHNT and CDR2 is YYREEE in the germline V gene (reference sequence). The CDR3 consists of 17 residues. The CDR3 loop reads CARGSGAGGPSTDTQYF. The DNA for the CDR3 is TGTGCCAGGGGCTCGGGGGCGGGGGGCCCGAGCACAGATACGCAGTATTTT.

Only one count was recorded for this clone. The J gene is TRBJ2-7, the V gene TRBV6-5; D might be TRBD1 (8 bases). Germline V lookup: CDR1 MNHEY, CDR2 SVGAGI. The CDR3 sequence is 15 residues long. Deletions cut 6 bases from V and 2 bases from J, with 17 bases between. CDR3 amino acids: CASSASQGGPYEQYF. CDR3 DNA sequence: TGTGCCAGCAGCGCCTCACAGGGGGGGCCCTACGAGCAGTACTTC.

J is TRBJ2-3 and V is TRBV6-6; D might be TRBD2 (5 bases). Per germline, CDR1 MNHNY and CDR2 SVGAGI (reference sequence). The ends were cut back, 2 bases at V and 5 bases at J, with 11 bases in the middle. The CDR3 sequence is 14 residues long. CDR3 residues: CASSYGLAEDTQYF. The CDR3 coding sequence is TGTGCCAGCAGTTACGGCCTAGCAGAAGATACGCAGTATTTT.